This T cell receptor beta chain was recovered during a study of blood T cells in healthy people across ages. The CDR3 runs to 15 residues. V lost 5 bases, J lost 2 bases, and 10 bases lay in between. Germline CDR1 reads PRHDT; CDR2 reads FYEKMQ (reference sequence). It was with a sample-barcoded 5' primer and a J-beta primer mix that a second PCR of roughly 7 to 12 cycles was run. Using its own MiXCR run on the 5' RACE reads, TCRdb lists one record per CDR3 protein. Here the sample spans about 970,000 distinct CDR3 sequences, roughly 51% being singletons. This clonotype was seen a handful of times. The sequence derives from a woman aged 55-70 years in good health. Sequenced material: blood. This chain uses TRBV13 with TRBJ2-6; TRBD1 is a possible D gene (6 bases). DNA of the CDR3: TGTGCCAGCAGCGTCCACAGGGCTGGGGCCAACGTCCTGACTTTC. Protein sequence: CASSVHRAGANVLTF.